This entry lists 32 T cell receptor beta chains sequenced from one sample in a study of siplizumab effects on memory and regulatory T cells. The repertoire was sequenced with immunoSEQ multiplex PCR; TCRdb's copy has only in-frame clones and lacks some. Of about 99,000 clones in the sample, over 90% were seen once. Sequencing was carried out using Tregs sorted from blood. The receptors come from a human donor in good health.

This clone was seen once. This rearrangement joins TRBV7-5 to TRBJ1-2. TRBV7-5 is a pseudogene locus. The CDR3 runs to 13 residues. The CDR3: CARSLVLPRGYTF. The CDR3 coding sequence is TGTGCCAGAAGCTTAGTGCTTCCGAGAGGCTACACCTTC.

This chain joins TRBV6-1 and TRBJ1-5; 9 bases line up with TRBD1. CDR3 length: 15 amino acids. The germline V gene has CDR1 MNHNS and CDR2 SASEGT. V lost 2 bases and J lost 6; bases outside the gene matches: 5. The CDR3 DNA is TGTGCCAGCAGTGAAACCGGGACAGGGATTCAGCCCCAGCATTTT. Protein sequence: CASSETGTGIQPQHF.

The CDR3: CASSLKRTSGVGTQYF. In DNA form, the CDR3 reads TGTGCCAGCAGCTTAAAACGGACTAGCGGTGTCGGGACCCAGTACTTC. This rearrangement joins TRBV7-2 to TRBJ2-5, with 10 bases that match TRBD2. J lost 7 bases, V lost 2 bases, and 10 bases had no gene match. The germline CDR1 and CDR2 sequences are SGHTA and FQGNSA. This CDR3 region has 16 residues.

This chain joins TRBV18 and TRBJ1-1, with a possible D match to TRBD1 (5 bases). CDR3 size: 14 residues. From germline, CDR1 is KGHSH and CDR2 LQKENI. Trimming removed 2 bases at V and 9 bases at J, with 16 bases between. The chain's CDR3 is CASSPDGTGPKAFF. The CDR3 DNA reads TGTGCCAGCTCACCAGATGGAACGGGGCCGAAAGCTTTCTTT. The full variable domain, in which reference TRBV18 and TRBJ1-1 provide the parts outside the CDR3, is NAGVMQNPRHLVRRRGQEARLRCSPMKGHSHVYWYRQLPEEGLKFMVYLQKENIIDESGMPKERFSAEFPKEGPSILRIQQVVRGDSAAYFCASSPDGTGPKAFFGQGTRLTVV.

V and J are TRBV5-1 and TRBJ2-7, with D uncertain. Looked up from germline, CDR1 is SGHRS and CDR2 is YFSETQ. With 0 bases removed from V and 4 bases from J, the gap between germline ends came to 8 bases. The CDR3 is 13 residues long. The CDR3 is CASSLESGYEQYF. CDR3 in DNA: TGCGCCAGCAGCTTGGAATCCGGATACGAGCAGTACTTC.

The chain combines TRBV7-6 with TRBJ2-7, with 7 positions matching TRBD1. Germline V gene sequence: CDR1 SGHVS, CDR2 FNYEAQ. This CDR3 comprises 13 residues. Unmatched junction bases numbered 7, after V lost 5 bases and J lost 6 bases. The CDR3, as DNA: TGTGCCAGCAGCACCCACAGGGGTTCCGAGCAGTACTTC. This translates into CASSTHRGSEQYF.

This chain uses TRBV10-3 with TRBJ2-2; D may be TRBD1 or TRBD2 (5 bases each). Germline CDR1 ENHRY, CDR2 SYGVKD. There are 16 residues in the CDR3. V was clipped by 1 base and J by 6 bases, with 15 bases between them. This CDR3 is CAISELGVRSAGELFF. DNA of the CDR3: TGTGCCATCAGTGAGTTGGGGGTTAGGTCCGCCGGGGAGCTGTTTTTT.

This chain joins TRBV11-1 and TRBJ1-1; TRBD1 matches at 9 bases. Unmatched junction bases numbered 8, after V lost 5 bases and J lost 4 bases. The CDR3 is 15 amino acids. Germline CDR1 SGHAT, CDR2 FQDESV (reference sequence). The DNA for the CDR3 is TGTGCCAGCAGCCCACTCACAGGGGGCGGCACTGAAGCTTTCTTT. This codes for CASSPLTGGGTEAFF.

This chain connects TRBV7-2 to TRBJ2-2; D is unresolved. V was trimmed by 1 base and J by 8 bases, leaving 2 bases between them. This CDR3 has 11 amino acids. The V gene's germline CDR1 is SGHTA and CDR2 FQGNSA. The DNA for the CDR3 is TGTGCCAGCAGCTTAGTGGGGGAGCTGTTTTTT. This encodes CASSLVGELFF.

CDR3 in amino acids: CATRYSGNTIYF. In DNA form, the CDR3 reads TGTGCCACCCGGTACTCTGGAAACACCATATATTTT. The chain is built from TRBV10-3 and TRBJ1-3, with D unclear. V lost 10 bases and J 0 bases, leaving 7 bases between the germline ends. CDR1 ENHRY and CDR2 SYGVKD come from the germline V gene. The CDR3 length is 12 residues.

This chain uses TRBV2 with TRBJ1-2, with D possibly TRBD1 on 6 matching bases. The length of the CDR3 is 14 residues. CDR1 and CDR2 (germline): SNHLY, FYNNEI. Trimming took off 7 bases at V and 4 bases at J, with 16 bases between the two ends. CDR3 in amino acids: CASKRETRGYGYTF. Written as DNA, the CDR3 is TGTGCCAGCAAAAGGGAGACCAGGGGCTATGGCTACACCTTC.

The rearrangement links TRBV5-1 to TRBJ2-3; the D call may be TRBD1 or TRBD2 (5 bases each). The CDR3 covers 16 residues. Germline V gene lookup returns CDR1 SGHRS and CDR2 YFSETQ. V was trimmed by 4 bases and J by 6 bases, leaving 21 bases between them. The CDR3 sequence: CASSPTPGADWDTQYF. CDR3 DNA sequence: TGCGCCAGCAGCCCTACCCCCGGGGCTGACTGGGATACGCAGTATTTT.

V and J are TRBV5-4 and TRBJ1-1; D is undetermined. Per germline, CDR1 SGHNT and CDR2 YYREEE (reference sequence). The CDR3 length is 13 residues. Between the trimmed V and J ends, which lost 5 bases and 1 base, there was a span of 9 bases. CDR3 coding DNA: TGTGCCAGCAGTCAAGCCTCGAACACTGAAGCTTTCTTT. This gives the protein CASSQASNTEAFF.

The rearrangement uses TRBV6-1 and TRBJ2-5; D may correspond to TRBD1 or TRBD2 (5 bases each). This CDR3 has 15 amino acids. Germline CDR1 is MNHNS and CDR2 is SASEGT. Trimming removed 4 bases from V and 4 bases from J, with 16 bases in between. The CDR3 here is CASSVTTPGPETQYF. In DNA, the CDR3 is TGTGCCAGCAGTGTGACCACTCCGGGGCCAGAGACCCAGTACTTC.

This rearrangement joins TRBV4-3 to TRBJ2-3; tentatively, D is TRBD1 or TRBD2 (5 bases each). Germline V gene lookup returns CDR1 LGHNA and CDR2 YSLEER. This CDR3 has 15 amino acids. Trimming left V 1 base short and J 0 bases short, with 8 bases between. CDR3 residues: CASSQGGGSTDTQYF. CDR3 DNA: TGCGCCAGCAGCCAAGGGGGCGGGAGCACAGATACGCAGTATTTT.

V usage is TRBV5-1 and J usage is TRBJ2-1; D is possibly TRBD1 (5 bases). The V end was cut by 0 bases, the J end by 6 bases, with 16 bases between. This CDR3 has 16 residues. Looked up from germline, CDR1 is SGHRS and CDR2 is YFSETQ. The CDR3 bases are TGCGCCAGCAGCTTGGGAACTTCGAGTAGGGGCAATGAGCAGTTCTTC. Encoded protein: CASSLGTSSRGNEQFF.

The gene calls are TRBV5-1 and TRBJ2-1; a weak D match, TRBD2 (5 bases). Germline V lookup: CDR1 SGHRS, CDR2 YFSETQ. This CDR3 region has 14 residues. V dropped 4 bases and J dropped 15 bases, with 23 bases sitting between them. This CDR3 reads CASSPQSRGIFRFF. In DNA form, the CDR3 reads TGCGCCAGCAGCCCTCAAAGCCGGGGTATCTTCCGGTTCTTC.

In this sample, this clone turned up a few times. The rearrangement joins TRBV2 to TRBJ1-5, with D hard to call. CDR1 and CDR2 from the germline V gene are SNHLY and FYNNEI. The CDR3 is 13 amino acids. The V gene lost 5 bases and the J gene lost 2 bases, with 7 bases spanning the gap. CDR3 sequence: CASSTQGNQPQHF. The CDR3 DNA reads TGTGCCAGCAGTACGCAGGGCAATCAGCCCCAGCATTTT.

The V and J genes are TRBV9 and TRBJ1-1; 7 bases match TRBD1. This CDR3 comprises 16 residues. Trimming at V came to 5 bases and at J to 0 bases, leaving 10 bases not matched to a gene. The germline gives CDR1 SGDLS, CDR2 YYNGEE. The CDR3 loop reads CASSYGDRLVNTEAFF. CDR3 sequence (DNA): TGTGCCAGCAGTTACGGGGACAGATTAGTGAACACTGAAGCTTTCTTT.

The CDR3 is CASSAKGRRLPETQYF. In DNA form, the CDR3 reads TGTGCCAGCAGCGCTAAAGGACGGAGACTTCCAGAGACCCAGTACTTC. The chain uses TRBV7-8 and TRBJ2-5; D ambiguous. The CDR3 spans 16 residues. Germline CDR1 is SGHVS and CDR2 is FQNEAQ. V lost 5 bases, J lost 4 bases, and 20 bases lay in between.

This clone has a single count. The chain carries TRBV19 and TRBJ2-5; D perhaps matches TRBD2 (6 bases). The CDR3 is 15 amino acids. CDR1 and CDR2 (germline): LNHDA, SQIVND (reference sequence). V gave up 6 bases and J gave up 2 bases, with 16 bases separating them. The CDR3 reads CASRSFRDSQETQYF. The DNA of the CDR3 is TGTGCCAGTAGAAGCTTCCGGGACTCGCAAGAGACCCAGTACTTC.

The gene calls are TRBV30 and TRBJ2-5, with D possibly TRBD2 on 6 matching bases. V shed 0 bases and J shed 0 bases, with 11 bases lying between them. This CDR3 spans 15 amino acids. Germline loops: CDR1 GTSNPN, CDR2 SVGIG (reference sequence). The CDR3 coding sequence is TGTGCCTGGAGTGTTTGGCGGGGAAACCAAGAGACCCAGTACTTC. This gives the protein CAWSVWRGNQETQYF.

The chain is built from TRBV19 and TRBJ1-6; 8 bases line up with TRBD1. Germline V gene data show CDR1 as LNHDA and CDR2 as SQIVND (reference sequence). V gave up 5 bases and J gave up 2 bases; unmatched junction bases: 2. This CDR3 has 15 residues. As DNA, the CDR3 is TGTGCCAGTAGTTCGGACAGGGCCTATAATTCACCCCTCCACTTT. It is translated as CASSSDRAYNSPLHF.

With regard to this clone: Other DNA sequences in the sample encode the same CDR3. The gene calls are TRBV27 and TRBJ1-4; D is possibly TRBD1 (6 bases). CDR1 is MNHEY and CDR2 is SMNVEV in the germline V gene (reference sequence). The CDR3 runs to 16 residues. V was trimmed by 3 bases and J by 2 bases, leaving 13 bases between them. The CDR3 nucleotides are TGTGCCAGCAGTTTTAAGGGGGGTATGACTAATGAAAAACTGTTTTTT. Its protein product is CASSFKGGMTNEKLFF.

This clone was recorded a few times. The V call is TRBV30, the J call TRBJ1-5; no definite D call. From germline, CDR1 is GTSNPN and CDR2 SVGIG (reference sequence). CDR3 length: 14 residues. Between the trimmed V and J ends, which lost 0 bases and 7 bases, there was a span of 13 bases. The CDR3 sequence: CAWSVIPGGQPQHF. The CDR3 DNA reads TGTGCCTGGAGTGTAATCCCGGGCGGGCAGCCCCAGCATTTT.

The chain combines TRBV7-9 with TRBJ1-1, with D perhaps TRBD1 (5 bases). V was cut by 0 bases and J by 1 base, with 15 bases left in between. The length of the CDR3 is 17 residues. Germline CDR1 and CDR2: SEHNR and FQNEAQ (reference sequence). The DNA for the CDR3 is TGTGCCAGCAGCTTAGCCTTCCCGGGGGGTCGGAACACTGAAGCTTTCTTT. It codes for CASSLAFPGGRNTEAFF.

This chain uses TRBV10-3 with TRBJ2-3; D might be TRBD2 (5 bases). The V end lost 4 bases, the J end lost 2 bases, and 16 bases lay between the germline ends. The CDR3 totals 16 residues. The V gene's germline CDR1 is ENHRY and CDR2 SYGVKD. CDR3 residues: CAISVRPPRDTDTQYF. As DNA, the CDR3 is TGTGCCATCAGTGTGCGGCCCCCGAGGGACACAGATACGCAGTATTTT.

This chain uses TRBV30 with TRBJ2-3, with 9 bases fitting TRBD2. Germline CDR1 GTSNPN, CDR2 SVGIG (reference sequence). This CDR3 spans 15 amino acids. After removal of 0 bases from V and 5 bases from J, the junction contained 6 bases not matched to a gene. The CDR3 bases are TGTGCCTGGAGTGTACGTGCGGGAGGGGGAGATACGCAGTATTTT. This codes for CAWSVRAGGGDTQYF.

V and J are TRBV2 and TRBJ2-5; D is unclear. The CDR3 extends over 12 amino acids. Trimming left V 8 bases short and J 2 bases short, with 9 bases between. Looked up from germline, CDR1 is SNHLY and CDR2 is FYNNEI. CDR3 sequence reads: CASSGGQETQYF. The CDR3 region has the DNA TGTGCCAGCTCTGGTGGACAAGAGACCCAGTACTTC.

V gene TRBV4-1 combines with J gene TRBJ1-4, with D unclear. The CDR3 covers 15 residues. Germline V CDR1 and CDR2: MGHRA, YSYEKL. Trimming cost V 6 bases and J 1 base, with 12 bases left between them. The CDR3 DNA reads TGCGCCAGCAGTCGCGGAGGGATAACTAATGAAAAACTGTTTTTT. Translated, it gives CASSRGGITNEKLFF.

J is TRBJ2-1 and V is TRBV6-5; the D call may be TRBD1 or TRBD2 (5 bases each). Trimming stripped 8 bases from V and 0 bases from J, with 11 bases between. The CDR3 has 14 amino acids. The germline CDR1 and CDR2 sequences are MNHEY and SVGAGI. The CDR3 DNA reads TGTGCCAGCGTGGGGACGGACTCCTACAATGAGCAGTTCTTC. Residues: CASVGTDSYNEQFF.

The chain combines TRBV6-1 with TRBJ2-1; a weak D match, TRBD2 (5 bases). The V end was cut by 3 bases, the J end by 9 bases, with 15 bases between. CDR1 MNHNS and CDR2 SASEGT come from the germline V gene. This CDR3 has 14 amino acids. This CDR3 reads CASSETTALSEQFF. CDR3 in DNA: TGTGCCAGCAGTGAGACTACAGCCTTGAGTGAGCAGTTCTTC.